These 14 T cell receptor beta chains originate from one sample sequenced in a study of radiotherapy plus CTLA-4 blockade in lung cancer. Here immunoSEQ multiplex PCR was the method, and the copy in TCRdb shows in-frame clones only, minus some. The sample lists roughly 75,000 clones; under 90% were seen once. The sequencing used peripheral blood, collected from a patient treated with radiotherapy plus ipilimumab. Source of these receptors: a human donor with non-small cell lung cancer who had stable disease on radiotherapy plus ipilimumab.

This chain uses TRBV27 with TRBJ2-1; D gene unclear. The V gene's germline CDR1 is MNHEY and CDR2 SMNVEV (reference sequence). V was trimmed by 5 bases and J by 3 bases, leaving 11 bases between them. The CDR3 spans 14 residues. In DNA, the CDR3 is TGTGCCAGCAGTCCCCGGCAGCGCTACAATGAGCAGTTCTTC. It translates to CASSPRQRYNEQFF.

The chain employs TRBV10-1 and TRBJ2-2; TRBD1 or TRBD2 may be the D gene (5 bases each). The germline gives CDR1 WNHNN, CDR2 SYGVQD (reference sequence). Deletions cut 8 bases from V and 4 bases from J, with 11 bases between. This CDR3 is 13 amino acids long. The CDR3 here is CASRDHLTGELFF. CDR3 DNA sequence: TGCGCCAGCCGGGACCACCTCACCGGGGAGCTGTTTTTT.

There are a few counts of this clone. The chain combines TRBV19 with TRBJ1-6; D is undetermined. This CDR3 has 13 residues. V lost 6 bases, J lost 8 bases, and 11 bases lay in between. Germline CDR1 reads LNHDA; CDR2 reads SQIVND (reference sequence). CDR3: CASSVGFDSPLHF. In DNA form, the CDR3 reads TGTGCCAGTAGCGTCGGGTTCGATTCACCCCTCCACTTT.

The chain recombines TRBV2 with TRBJ2-3; D might be TRBD1 (7 bases). V was clipped by 5 bases and J by 0 bases, with 18 bases between them. The CDR3 spans 17 residues. Germline-derived CDR1 and CDR2 are SNHLY and FYNNEI. CDR3 nucleotide sequence: TGTGCCAGCAGTCCACGCCCGACAGGGAGGAGCACAGATACGCAGTATTTT. This codes for CASSPRPTGRSTDTQYF.

The V call is TRBV7-6, the J call TRBJ1-6, with D possibly being TRBD1 (6 bases). The CDR3 is 15 amino acids. The V gene lost 1 base and the J gene lost 7 bases, with 11 bases spanning the gap. Germline V gene data show CDR1 as SGHVS and CDR2 as FNYEAQ. CDR3 in DNA: TGTGCCAGCAGCTTAGGCTTACAGGGCAATTCACCCCTCCACTTT. It specifies CASSLGLQGNSPLHF. The full variable domain, completed using reference TRBV7-6 and TRBJ1-6, is GAGVSQSPRYKVTKRGQDVALRCDPISGHVSLYWYRQALGQGPEFLTYFNYEAQQDKSGLPNDRFSAERPEGSISTLTIQRTEQRDSAMYRCASSLGLQGNSPLHFGNGTRLTVT.

The chain couples TRBV30 to TRBJ2-3, with D possibly being TRBD2 (5 bases). The CDR3 has 13 amino acids. Germline-derived CDR1 and CDR2 are GTSNPN and SVGIG (reference sequence). Trimming took 8 bases from V and 1 from J, leaving 13 bases between them. CDR3 residues: CAHGVSGTDTQYF. CDR3 DNA: TGTGCCCACGGCGTTAGCGGCACAGATACGCAGTATTTT.

The chain couples TRBV7-9 to TRBJ2-2; D is unclear. This CDR3 has 12 residues. Germline values: CDR1 SEHNR, CDR2 FQNEAQ (reference sequence). Between the trimmed V and J ends, which lost 5 bases and 0 bases, there was a span of 1 base. The CDR3 DNA reads as TGTGCCAGCAGCCCGAACACCGGGGAGCTGTTTTTT. Its translation: CASSPNTGELFF.

The rearrangement uses TRBV30 and TRBJ1-6; 8 bases are shared with TRBD1. The CDR3 runs to 15 residues. Germline values: CDR1 GTSNPN, CDR2 SVGIG (reference sequence). Trimming cost V 0 bases and J 10 bases; bases outside gene matches: 8. The chain's CDR3 is CAWSVGQGRESPLHF. The CDR3, as DNA: TGTGCCTGGAGTGTTGGACAGGGTCGGGAATCACCCCTCCACTTT.

The rearrangement links TRBV19 to TRBJ1-5; 7 nucleotides line up with TRBD1. There are 15 residues in the CDR3. The junction had 9 bases not matched to a gene; V was cut back by 8 bases and J by 2 bases. Germline CDR1 LNHDA, CDR2 SQIVND (reference sequence). The CDR3 protein is CASSSRGAGNQPQHF. DNA of the CDR3: TGTGCCAGTTCGTCCAGGGGGGCCGGCAATCAGCCCCAGCATTTT.

This rearrangement joins TRBV6-6 to TRBJ2-5; 10 nucleotides align to TRBD2. Matching the DNA end better, TRBJ2-7 makes the J call doubtful. CDR1 is MNHNY and CDR2 is SVGAGI in the germline V gene (reference sequence). The CDR3 totals 16 residues. In DNA form, the CDR3 reads TGTGCCAGCAAAATTATCGCTAGCGGGAGTCGCTACGAGCAGTACTTC. It translates to CASKIIASGSRYEQYF.

This chain joins TRBV27 and TRBJ2-1; 8 bases fit TRBD2. Unmatched junction bases numbered 13, after V lost 5 bases and J lost 4 bases. Germline CDR1 reads MNHEY; CDR2 reads SMNVEV (reference sequence). The CDR3 extends over 17 amino acids. The CDR3 region has the DNA TGTGCCAGCAGTAAATCTTCCGGGACTAGATATTACAATGAGCAGTTCTTC. This sequence encodes CASSKSSGTRYYNEQFF.

The V and J genes are TRBV7-2 and TRBJ2-3, with D possibly matching TRBD2 (7 bases). Germline CDR1 is SGHTA and CDR2 is FQGNSA. V was pared by 7 bases and J by 9 bases, with 17 bases between. The CDR3 loop spans 13 amino acids. CDR3 nucleotide sequence: TGTGCCAGCATTCGGGGGGCCATTGAAACGCAGTATTTT. Protein product: CASIRGAIETQYF.

The V and J genes are TRBV6-4 and TRBJ2-5, with 9 bases matching TRBD2. The CDR3 spans 15 residues. V shed 6 bases and J 2 bases; nucleotides not matched to a gene: 7. The germline V gene encodes CDR1 MRHNA and CDR2 SNTAGT. The CDR3 spells CASRAGTSSQETQYF. CDR3 nucleotides: TGTGCCAGCAGGGCAGGGACTAGCTCACAAGAGACCCAGTACTTC.

This clone occurred once. The gene calls are TRBV29-1 and TRBJ1-1; maybe TRBD1 (5 bases). Germline V lookup: CDR1 SQVTM, CDR2 ANQGSEA. This CDR3 region has 15 residues. V lost 1 base and J lost 0, with 12 bases in between. In DNA form, the CDR3 reads TGCAGCGTTGAAGGCGACAGTTACATGAACACTGAAGCTTTCTTT. Its protein is CSVEGDSYMNTEAFF.